This TCR beta chain comes out of a study of OX40 agonist ivuxolimab in advanced cancers. Data came from immunoSEQ multiplex PCR; TCRdb stores just in-frame clones and leaves some out. The table shows 45,000 to 70,000 clones, with under 85% occurring only once. Germline V gene lookup returns CDR1 SGDLS and CDR2 YYNGEE. V was pared by 0 bases and J by 4 bases, with 6 bases of the junction left unmatched. This CDR3 contains 16 residues. This chain joins TRBV9 and TRBJ2-1; TRBD2 agrees at 8 bases. Material: CD4+ or CD8+ T cells sorted from blood, obtained in a trial of the OX40 agonist ivuxolimab. The TCR originated in an adult with an advanced solid tumor such as melanoma, head and neck, liver or kidney cancer. CDR3 coding DNA: TGTGCCAGCAGCGTAGTCGGCGGGAGGTCGTACAATGAGCAGTTCTTC. It specifies CASSVVGGRSYNEQFF.